This T cell receptor (beta chain) came from a study of beta chain features in type 1 diabetes. Whole-study context: Under 140,000,000 sorted cells were examined across all samples.

Whole-study findings and limits: Shortening that was moderate but significant affected the TCRB CDR3s of Type 1 diabetes patients in all four CD4+ subsets. In comparison with healthy donors, patients had naive, central memory and Treg TCRB repertoires that appeared more similar. HLA effects on TCRB rearrangement stayed unresolved here.

Comment on this clone: Antigen specificity is unknown.

This CDR3 is built from 16 residues. Germline CDR1 is MNHEY and CDR2 is SMNVEV (reference sequence). Trimming took 2 bases from V and 0 from J; bases not matched to a gene: 6. Every isolated RNA sample was fully reverse transcribed, so sequencing captured expressed TCRB transcripts. Only in-frame clones appear in the TCRdb table, and some are missing; sequencing was by immunoSEQ multiplex PCR. The sample lists about 180,000 clones, approximately 13% occurring once. This clonotype was obtained from a woman between 18 and 30 years old in good health. The rearrangement links TRBV27 to TRBJ1-1; 7 bases align to TRBD1. The source material was central memory CD4+ T cells from blood. CDR3: CASSLSAGTVNTEAFF. For the CDR3, the DNA is TGTGCCAGCAGTTTAAGCGCCGGGACAGTGAACACTGAAGCTTTCTTT.